Its frequency marks the clone carrying this TCR beta chain as medium-sized. Read data end 3 residues before the CDR3 end; the end is taken from the germline J gene. Measured with immunoSEQ multiplex PCR; TCRdb has only the in-frame clones, and not every one. This table holds some 9,800 clones. This sample was taken from a study of T cells in women clearing cervical HPV infection. Germline V gene lookup returns CDR1 KGHSH and CDR2 LQKENI. CDR3 length: 13 residues. V was shortened by 3 bases and J by 2 bases, with 7 bases between the two germline ends. Sample: blood buffy coat. The chain links TRBV18 to TRBJ2-5; no reliable D call. The source of this sequence is a woman aged 18-69 years with a cervical HPV16 infection that either progressed to CIN3+ or cleared (not recorded which). The part of the CDR3 DNA that was read is TGTGCCAGCTCACCGCCAGTACAAGAGACC. It codes for CASSPPVQET. From start to end, the CDR3 is CASSPPVQETQYF.